A selection of T cell receptor beta chains follows, all from one sample in a study of cytomegalovirus exposure and HLA in healthy donors. Generated by immunoSEQ multiplex PCR, the TCRdb table keeps only in-frame clones and is missing some. The data contain a few hundred thousand clones, just over 85% of them singletons. What was sequenced was PBMCs. All receptors derive from a woman younger than 30 in good health and CMV-seronegative. Each CDR3 is given with its conserved first and last residue. The order of the fields is D gene, J gene, clone size, V gene, CDR3 protein, CDR3 DNA. The D gene is left open where the match is weak. Only some rows state a clone size, as once, few, many or a class for expanded clones.

TRBD2 | TRBJ2-1 | once | TRBV27 | CASTPLAGGSNEQFF | TGTGCCAGCACCCCACTAGCGGGAGGCTCCAATGAGCAGTTCTTC
- | TRBJ1-1 | - | TRBV19 | CASTPGLGDNTEAFF | TGTGCCAGTACCCCGGGACTAGGAGATAACACTGAAGCTTTCTTT
TRBD2 | TRBJ2-3 | few | TRBV6-4 | CASSAISGSGADTQYF | TGTGCCAGCAGTGCTATTAGCGGGAGTGGGGCAGATACGCAGTATTTT
TRBD1 | TRBJ1-5 | - | TRBV2 | CASSETGTNQPQHF | TGTGCCAGCAGCGAGACAGGGACGAATCAGCCCCAGCATTTT
TRBD1 | TRBJ1-5 | - | TRBV7-7 | CASSWGQGLIQPQHF | TGTGCTAGCAGTTGGGGACAGGGGTTAATTCAGCCCCAGCATTTT
- | TRBJ2-7 | - | TRBV9 | CASSVGVGGDEQYF | TGTGCCAGCAGCGTAGGGGTTGGGGGCGACGAGCAGTACTTC
- | TRBJ2-7 | - | TRBV28 | CASRAPLAYEQYF | TGTGCCAGCAGGGCCCCCCTCGCCTACGAGCAGTACTTC
- | TRBJ2-3 | - | TRBV7-6 | CANSLGFKLSVDTQYF | TGTGCCAACAGCTTAGGATTTAAACTATCGGTTGATACGCAGTATTTT
TRBD2 | TRBJ2-1 | - | TRBV29-1 | CSVEGREGNEQFF | TGCAGCGTTGAAGGACGGGAGGGCAATGAGCAGTTCTTC
TRBD2 | TRBJ2-7 | - | TRBV4-3 | CASSQDTASGVYEQYF | TGCGCCAGCAGCCAAGACACGGCTAGCGGAGTGTACGAGCAGTACTTC
- | TRBJ2-1 | - | TRBV13 | CASSLAGFPYNEQFF | TGTGCCAGCAGCTTAGCGGGGTTCCCCTACAATGAGCAGTTCTTC
TRBD1 | TRBJ2-1 | - | TRBV7-3 | CASSSNGQGDEQFF | TGTGCCAGCAGCTCGAACGGACAGGGCGATGAGCAGTTCTTC
TRBD1 | TRBJ2-7 | - | TRBV5-1 | CASRSGQGSYEQYF | TGCGCCAGCAGGTCGGGACAGGGTTCCTACGAGCAGTACTTC
- | TRBJ2-5 | - | TRBV7-2 | CASSLGGFETQYF | TGTGCCAGCAGCCTCGGAGGGTTCGAGACCCAGTACTTC
- | TRBJ1-1 | once | TRBV28 | CASSPLQGRDTEAFF | TGTGCCAGCAGTCCCTTACAGGGTAGGGACACTGAAGCTTTCTTT
TRBD1 | TRBJ2-7 | - | TRBV29-1 | CSVRQGAYEQYF | TGCAGCGTCCGACAGGGCGCCTACGAGCAGTACTTC
- | TRBJ2-1 | - | TRBV27 | CASTLGPEPYNEQFF | TGTGCCAGCACTTTGGGTCCGGAGCCTTACAATGAGCAGTTCTTC
- | TRBJ2-2 | few | TRBV18 | CASSPMAANTGELFF | TGTGCCAGCTCACCGATGGCGGCGAACACCGGGGAGCTGTTTTTT
- | TRBJ1-5 | - | TRBV9 | CASSVEGATDQPQHF | TGTGCCAGCAGCGTAGAAGGGGCGACGGATCAGCCCCAGCATTTT
- | TRBJ1-1 | - | TRBV6-5 | CASSYAGRYTEAFF | TGTGCCAGCAGTTACGCGGGACGGTACACTGAAGCTTTCTTT
- | TRBJ2-7 | - | TRBV5-7 | CASLAEGAGIYEQYF | TGTGCCAGCTTGGCGGAGGGGGCGGGAATTTACGAGCAGTACTTC
- | TRBJ2-7 | - | TRBV29-1 | CSVEGTYEQYF | TGCAGCGTTGAAGGTACCTACGAGCAGTACTTC
- | TRBJ2-2 | few | TRBV6-5 | CASRPTALAAGELFF | TGTGCCAGCCGCCCCACGGCCCTGGCGGCCGGGGAGCTGTTTTTT
TRBD2 | TRBJ2-7 | - | TRBV6-6 | CASSLGLAGTEQYF | TGTGCCAGCAGTCTCGGACTAGCGGGGACCGAGCAGTACTTC
- | TRBJ2-3 | - | TRBV9 | CASSAPEGIQGDTQYF | TGTGCCAGCAGCGCTCCAGAGGGGATACAGGGAGATACGCAGTATTTT
- | TRBJ2-3 | - | TRBV4-1 | CASSQEEWGDDGTQYF | TGCGCCAGCAGCCAAGAGGAATGGGGGGATGACGGTACGCAGTATTTT
- | TRBJ2-7 | - | TRBV9 | CASSVDPGEVDEQYF | TGTGCCAGCAGCGTAGACCCGGGAGAGGTGGATGAGCAGTACTTC